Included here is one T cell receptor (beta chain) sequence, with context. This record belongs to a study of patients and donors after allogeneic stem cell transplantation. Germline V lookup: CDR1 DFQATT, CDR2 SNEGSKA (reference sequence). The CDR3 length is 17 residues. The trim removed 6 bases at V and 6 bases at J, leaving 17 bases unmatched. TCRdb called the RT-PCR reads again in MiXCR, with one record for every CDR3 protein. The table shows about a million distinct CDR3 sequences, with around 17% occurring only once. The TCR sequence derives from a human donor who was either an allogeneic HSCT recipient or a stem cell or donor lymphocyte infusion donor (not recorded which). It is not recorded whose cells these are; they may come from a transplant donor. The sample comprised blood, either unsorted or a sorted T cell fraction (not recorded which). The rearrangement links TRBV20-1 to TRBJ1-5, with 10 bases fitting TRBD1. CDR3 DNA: TGCAGTGCCACTAGGGACAGGGGCTTCCGCGGGAGTCAGCCCCAGCATTTT. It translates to CSATRDRGFRGSQPQHF.